Below, 20 T cell receptor beta chains from the same sample are listed, as sequenced in a study of cytomegalovirus exposure and HLA in healthy donors. Using immunoSEQ multiplex PCR, the repertoire was profiled, and TCRdb retains in-frame clones only, with some absent. In the table there are roughly 280,000 clones, approximately 86% of which are singletons. Sequencing was carried out using PBMCs. These receptor sequences come from a woman in her late teens or twenties in good health and CMV-seronegative.

CDR3 DNA sequence: TGTGCCAGTAGTATAGGTGAACAGGGCTACGAGCAGTACTTC. Amino acids: CASSIGEQGYEQYF. The chain combines TRBV19 with TRBJ2-7, with D possibly being TRBD1 (6 bases). Germline V gives CDR1 LNHDA, CDR2 SQIVND (reference sequence). The ends were cut back, 1 base at V and 3 bases at J, with 10 bases in the middle. The CDR3 is 14 residues long.

The rearrangement links TRBV9 to TRBJ2-5; TRBD1 aligns across 10 bases. J gave up 2 bases and V 3 bases, and 10 bases lay outside the gene matches. From germline, CDR1 is SGDLS and CDR2 YYNGEE. This CDR3 contains 17 residues. CDR3 DNA sequence: TGTGCCAGCAGCGCAGCAGGACAGGGGGTCCCACAAGAGACCCAGTACTTC. It is translated as CASSAAGQGVPQETQYF.

The genes are TRBV9 and TRBJ1-2; D is uncertain. Trimming left V 3 bases short and J 4 bases short, with 19 bases between. Germline V gene data show CDR1 as SGDLS and CDR2 as YYNGEE. This CDR3 comprises 16 residues. The CDR3 is CASSDAPSGLSYGYTF. CDR3 nucleotides: TGTGCCAGCAGCGACGCCCCTTCGGGTTTGAGCTATGGCTACACCTTC.

This clone occurred a few times. CDR3 sequence: CASSLASTGRQHF. CDR3 bases: TGTGCCAGCAGCTTAGCCTCGACAGGGCGCCAGCATTTT. The gene calls are TRBV7-9 and TRBJ1-5; TRBD1 aligns across 7 bases. The length of the CDR3 is 13 residues. Germline trimming cut 0 bases from V and 12 bases from J; bases unmatched to any gene: 5. CDR1 SEHNR and CDR2 FQNEAQ come from the germline V gene (reference sequence). Full variable domain (rest looked up from reference TRBV7-9 and TRBJ1-5): DTGVSQNPRHKITKRGQNVTFRCDPISEHNRLYWYRQTLGQGPEFLTYFQNEAQLEKSRLLSDRFSAERPKGSFSTLEIQRTEQGDSAMYLCASSLASTGRQHFGDGTRLSIL.

The chain carries TRBV10-3 and TRBJ1-2; a weak D match, TRBD1 (5 bases). Trimming stripped 4 bases from V and 4 bases from J, with 22 bases between. Germline values: CDR1 ENHRY, CDR2 SYGVKD. The CDR3 sequence is 17 residues long. The CDR3 loop reads CAISATFPGRGIYGYTF. CDR3 bases: TGTGCCATCAGTGCCACCTTTCCGGGACGGGGGATCTATGGCTACACCTTC.

The chain recombines TRBV7-9 with TRBJ2-3; 7 nucleotides agree with TRBD2. Losses at the gene ends were 5 bases for V and 2 bases for J; bases not matched to a gene: 4. Germline CDR1 is SEHNR and CDR2 is FQNEAQ (reference sequence). The CDR3 sequence is 14 residues long. CDR3 protein: CASSQTSTTDTQYF. CDR3 nucleotide sequence: TGTGCCAGCAGCCAGACTAGCACCACAGATACGCAGTATTTT.

The V gene is TRBV5-1, the J gene TRBJ1-2; 8 nucleotides line up with TRBD1. Germline assignment: CDR1 SGHRS and CDR2 YFSETQ. Trimming cost V 0 bases and J 8 bases; bases outside gene matches: 3. The CDR3 runs to 13 residues. The CDR3 loop is CASSLGDRRGYTF. CDR3 bases: TGCGCCAGCAGCTTGGGGGACAGGAGAGGCTACACCTTC. The variable domain in full, with the rest retrieved from reference TRBV5-1 and TRBJ1-2, is KAGVTQTPRYLIKTRGQQVTLSCSPISGHRSVSWYQQTPGQGLQFLFEYFSETQRNKGNFPGRFSGRQFSNSRSEMNVSTLELGDSALYLCASSLGDRRGYTFGSGTRLTVV.

This clone has just one count. This chain joins TRBV28 and TRBJ1-5; D gene ambiguous. V dropped 3 bases and J dropped 1 base, with 13 bases sitting between them. CDR3 length: 16 amino acids. Germline V CDR1 and CDR2: MDHEN, SYDVKM. CDR3 coding DNA: TGTGCCAGCAGTTTGGTAGGCAGGTGGAGCAATCAGCCCCAGCATTTT. Its protein product is CASSLVGRWSNQPQHF.

The chain joins TRBV5-1 to TRBJ2-1; 11 nucleotides align to TRBD2. CDR3 length equals 16 residues. The ends lost 4 bases at V and 8 bases at J; junction bases unmatched: 11. Germline-derived CDR1 and CDR2 are SGHRS and YFSETQ. The DNA for the CDR3 is TGCGCCAGCAGCCTAGCGGGAGGCCGTACGAACTATGAGCAGTTCTTC. This sequence encodes CASSLAGGRTNYEQFF. Looking up the rest from reference TRBV5-1 and TRBJ2-1 gives the full variable domain: KAGVTQTPRYLIKTRGQQVTLSCSPISGHRSVSWYQQTPGQGLQFLFEYFSETQRNKGNFPGRFSGRQFSNSRSEMNVSTLELGDSALYLCASSLAGGRTNYEQFFGPGTRLTVL.

The chain couples TRBV27 to TRBJ1-1; D gene uncertain. This CDR3 has 14 amino acids. The germline gives CDR1 MNHEY, CDR2 SMNVEV (reference sequence). V was clipped by 6 bases and J by 0 bases, with 11 bases between them. The CDR3 DNA reads as TGTGCCAGCAGGAAGCAGCGAATGAACACTGAAGCTTTCTTT. Protein sequence: CASRKQRMNTEAFF.

This clone occurred a few times. The rearrangement joins TRBV28 to TRBJ2-4; 7 nucleotides agree with TRBD1. The ends lost 6 bases at V and 9 bases at J; junction bases unmatched: 8. The germline gives CDR1 MDHEN, CDR2 SYDVKM. The CDR3 loop spans 13 amino acids. The CDR3 bases are TGTGCCAGCAGCCCCCAAGGGGGCCGCATTCAGTACTTC. It translates to CASSPQGGRIQYF.

The chain carries TRBV18 and TRBJ2-7; 8 bases line up with TRBD1. The CDR3 is 15 residues long. The germline V gene encodes CDR1 KGHSH and CDR2 LQKENI. J gave up 2 bases and V 6 bases, and 9 bases lay outside the gene matches. The CDR3 loop is CASSPGQGPTYEQYF. CDR3 sequence (DNA): TGTGCCAGCTCCCCCGGACAGGGCCCCACCTACGAGCAGTACTTC.

This chain connects TRBV6-5 to TRBJ1-2; tentatively, D is TRBD1 (5 bases). The CDR3 contains 13 residues. Per the germline V gene, CDR1 is MNHEY and CDR2 is SVGAGI. V dropped 4 bases and J dropped 9 bases, with 15 bases sitting between them. The DNA of the CDR3 is TGTGCCAGCAGTTTGACAGCTCTATTGAGCTACACCTTC. Amino acid sequence: CASSLTALLSYTF.

This CDR3 is CASSLAPGDEQYF. Here the CDR3 DNA reads TGCGCCAGCAGCTTGGCTCCAGGCGACGAGCAGTACTTC. V is TRBV5-1 and J is TRBJ2-7; D is undetermined. In germline, CDR1 is SGHRS, CDR2 YFSETQ. This CDR3 has 13 amino acids. The V gene lost 0 bases and the J gene lost 5 bases, with 9 bases spanning the gap.

This clone was seen more than once but under ten times. The chain uses TRBV4-2 and TRBJ2-7, with a weak D call TRBD2 (6 bases). V was pared by 0 bases and J by 7 bases, with 13 bases between. Germline V gene lookup returns CDR1 LGHNA and CDR2 YNFKEQ. This CDR3 spans 14 amino acids. This CDR3 reads CASSQEEGRWEQYF. CDR3 nucleotides: TGTGCCAGCAGCCAAGAGGAGGGTCGTTGGGAGCAGTACTTC.

This clone was recorded only once. The chain is built from TRBV5-4 and TRBJ1-1, with D perhaps matching TRBD1 (5 bases). CDR1 and CDR2 from the germline V gene are SGHNT and YYREEE (reference sequence). This CDR3 spans 15 amino acids. V lost 3 bases and J 0 bases, leaving 12 bases between the germline ends. As DNA, the CDR3 is TGTGCCAGCAGCTCAATGGGGGGGATGAACACTGAAGCTTTCTTT. Its protein product is CASSSMGGMNTEAFF.

The rearrangement joins TRBV4-1 to TRBJ2-7, with 9 bases lining up with TRBD2. The CDR3 length is 16 residues. J was trimmed by 0 bases and V by 5 bases; bases with no gene match: 8. CDR1 and CDR2 (germline): MGHRA, YSYEKL. The CDR3 nucleotides are TGCGCCAGCAGCAAACTCGGGCGGGAGGGCTCCTACGAGCAGTACTTC. The encoded protein is CASSKLGREGSYEQYF.

The CDR3 here is CSVRSLGNQGYTF. CDR3 coding DNA: TGCAGCGTTAGGAGTCTCGGGAATCAGGGCTACACCTTC. This chain uses TRBV29-1 with TRBJ1-2; D gene uncertain. V gave up 5 bases and J gave up 8 bases, with 18 bases separating them. There are 13 residues in the CDR3. From germline, CDR1 is SQVTM and CDR2 ANQGSEA.

The V and J genes are TRBV7-2 and TRBJ2-7; D possibly corresponds to TRBD1 (6 bases). In germline, CDR1 is SGHTA, CDR2 FQGNSA. This CDR3 has 13 amino acids. Trimming pared 1 base from V and 6 bases from J, leaving 10 bases between. As DNA, the CDR3 is TGTGCCAGCAGCTTAGAGAGGGGGAGCGAGCAGTACTTC. Translating gives CASSLERGSEQYF.

The chain recombines TRBV19 with TRBJ2-7; D is unclear. The CDR3 spans 12 residues. CDR1 LNHDA and CDR2 SQIVND come from the germline V gene (reference sequence). V lost 3 bases, J lost 4 bases, and 7 bases lay in between. The CDR3, as DNA: TGTGCCAGTAGTATTCCCCCTTACGAGCAGTACTTC. Protein product: CASSIPPYEQYF.